This record looks at one T cell receptor beta chain sequence and its context. Its specificity is not known. The data were obtained in a study of shared clonotypes between healthy human individuals. Study-wide findings and caveats: Clonotype sharing across a few donors was observed for roughly 5% of naive CD4 clonotypes.

The data were produced by immunoSEQ multiplex PCR, yet TCRdb's version contains in-frame clones alone and is incomplete. The sample shows some 2.4 million clones, roughly 93% of them seen only once. The CDR3 sequence is 15 residues long. V lost 2 bases, J lost 5 bases, and 13 bases lay in between. Per the germline V gene, CDR1 is MNHEY and CDR2 is SVGAGI. CD45RA+ naive and CD45RA-negative memory subsets were separated from CD4+ cells. This receptor was taken from a man aged 18-30 years in good health. Some clones in this sample may be carry-over from other donors' samples. This chain links TRBV6-5 with TRBJ2-1; D is perhaps TRBD2 (6 bases). Sequenced: naive CD4+ T cells from PBMCs. The subset denotes: CD45RA+ positively selected. The CDR3 is CASSYRERVNNEQFF. The CDR3 coding sequence is TGTGCCAGCAGTTACCGGGAGCGGGTGAACAATGAGCAGTTCTTC.